The 10 T cell receptor beta chains below come from one sample, sequenced in a study of T cells in Graves' hyperthyroidism and ophthalmopathy. Template material for amplifying TCR beta CDR3 regions consisted of RNA transcripts. Initially, a first-round RT-PCR of the TCR CDR3 employed the HTBI primer set. In TCRdb, the multiplex PCR reads were re-called with MiXCR into one record per CDR3 protein. Of around 300,000 distinct CDR3 sequences in the sample, about 14% were seen once. The sequencing sample was made of blood. All receptors come from a woman aged 25 to 39 with Graves' hyperthyroidism that later progressed to Graves' ophthalmopathy.

A word on this clonotype: A read error may explain this, as a much larger clone is one base away. CDR3 bases: TGTGCCAGCAGTTACACAACTAGCGGGACCTACGGGCAGTACTTC. It yields the protein CASSYTTSGTYGQYF. The chain links TRBV6-9 to TRBJ2-7, with 10 bases that match TRBD2. Germline assignment: CDR1 MNHGY and CDR2 SVAAGI. This CDR3 is built from 15 residues.

V gene TRBV5-1 combines with J gene TRBJ1-1; a possible D gene is TRBD1 (5 bases). The CDR3 has 15 amino acids. The V end lost 4 bases, the J end lost 3 bases, and 16 bases lay between the germline ends. CDR1 is SGHRS and CDR2 is YFSETQ in the germline V gene. This chain's CDR3 is CASSQPGLGDTEAFF. CDR3 in DNA: TGCGCCAGCAGCCAACCGGGGCTAGGGGACACTGAAGCTTTCTTT.

This clonotype was recorded many times. The chain is built from TRBV28 and TRBJ2-5; D might be TRBD1 (5 bases). The length of the CDR3 is 12 residues. V was trimmed by 5 bases and J by 5 bases, leaving 9 bases between them. Germline V gives CDR1 MDHEN, CDR2 SYDVKM. This chain's CDR3 is CASSGASETQYF. The DNA for the CDR3 is TGTGCCAGCAGTGGGGCCTCGGAGACCCAGTACTTC.

This clonotype was counted only a few times. The chain employs TRBV19 and TRBJ1-5; D is undetermined. With 6 bases removed from V and 6 bases from J, the gap between germline ends came to 15 bases. Germline V gene sequence: CDR1 LNHDA, CDR2 SQIVND (reference sequence). CDR3 size: 14 residues. The CDR3 DNA reads as TGTGCCAGTAGATCCCGCGCCATAAGTCAGCCCCAGCATTTT. It translates to CASRSRAISQPQHF.

The sample holds a few counts of this clonotype. The chain is built from TRBV6-1 and TRBJ2-3; 15 bases align to TRBD2. The CDR3 runs to 16 residues. In germline, CDR1 is MNHNS, CDR2 SASEGT. Trimming at V came to 9 bases and at J to 3 bases, leaving 7 bases not matched to a gene. The CDR3 loop reads CARKGLAGGGTDTQYF. The DNA for the CDR3 is TGTGCCAGGAAGGGACTAGCGGGAGGAGGGACAGATACGCAGTATTTT.

V gene TRBV6-1 combines with J gene TRBJ1-1; D may be TRBD1 (6 bases). The CDR3 length is 15 residues. Germline V gene sequence: CDR1 MNHNS, CDR2 SASEGT. V lost 4 bases and J lost 2, with 14 bases in between. The chain's CDR3 is CASSVEHGGNTEAFF. The CDR3 DNA follows: TGTGCCAGCAGTGTCGAGCATGGGGGCAACACTGAAGCTTTCTTT.

This clonotype was counted ten times or more. The chain combines TRBV28 with TRBJ2-7; perhaps TRBD1 as D (6 bases). Trimming left V 2 bases short and J 0 bases short, with 14 bases between. Germline lookup yields CDR1 MDHEN and CDR2 SYDVKM. This CDR3 is 16 amino acids long. CDR3 sequence: CASSLSRQVISYEQYF. In DNA, the CDR3 is TGTGCCAGCAGTTTAAGCCGACAGGTAATCTCCTACGAGCAGTACTTC.

This rearrangement joins TRBV29-1 to TRBJ2-1, with 7 bases lining up with TRBD1. Germline loops: CDR1 SQVTM, CDR2 ANQGSEA. The junction had 6 bases not matched to a gene; V was cut back by 7 bases and J by 6 bases. This CDR3 has 12 residues. This chain's CDR3 is CSALGQLNEQFF. In DNA form, the CDR3 reads TGCAGCGCCCTGGGACAGCTCAATGAGCAGTTCTTC.

Many counts were recorded for this clonotype. CDR3 sequence reads: CAISATVGGSYNSPLHF. In DNA form, the CDR3 reads TGTGCCATCAGTGCTACGGTAGGGGGCTCCTATAATTCACCCCTCCACTTT. V usage is TRBV10-3 and J usage is TRBJ1-6; D is perhaps TRBD1 (6 bases). Between the trimmed V and J ends, which lost 4 bases and 0 bases, there was a span of 13 bases. The CDR3 has 17 amino acids. Per the germline V gene, CDR1 is ENHRY and CDR2 is SYGVKD.

This clonotype was observed a few times. This chain joins TRBV24-1 and TRBJ1-2; weak D call: TRBD1 (5 bases). The length of the CDR3 is 13 residues. V was pared by 3 bases and J by 3 bases, with 7 bases between. CDR1 and CDR2 from the germline V gene are KGHDR and SFDVKD. CDR3: CATSDRDDYGYTF. The CDR3 DNA reads TGTGCCACCAGTGATCGGGACGACTATGGCTACACCTTC.